Presented here are 28 T cell receptor beta chains from one specimen sequenced in a study of T cell responses to AZD1222 COVID-19 vaccine. Repertoires were generated with immunoSEQ multiplex PCR, while TCRdb's copy carries only in-frame clones and drops some. Of 75,000 to 90,000 clones listed, 90% to 95% are singletons. The material sequenced was peripheral blood, taken on day 0 of AZD1222 vaccination. Receptor source: an adult in good health.

The chain uses TRBV3-1 (or the pseudogene TRBV3-2) and TRBJ1-6; no reliable D call. The germline CDR1 and CDR2 sequences are LGHDT and YNNKEL (reference sequence). V lost 0 bases to trimming and J lost 3 bases, with 12 bases between them. The CDR3 extends over 17 amino acids. The CDR3 coding sequence is TGTGCCAGCAGCCAAGAGGTTTTGATTATCTATAATTCACCCCTCCACTTT. Encoded protein: CASSQEVLIIYNSPLHF.

This chain links TRBV3-1 (or the pseudogene TRBV3-2) with TRBJ1-6; D possibly corresponds to TRBD1 (6 bases). V lost 3 bases to trimming and J lost 0 bases, with 15 bases between them. The CDR3 contains 18 residues. Germline-derived CDR1 and CDR2 are LGHDT and YNNKEL (reference sequence). As DNA, the CDR3 is TGTGCCAGCAGCCAGGTTAGGGGGAGGAGCTCCTATAATTCACCCCTCCACTTT. Protein product: CASSQVRGRSSYNSPLHF.

V gene TRBV5-1 combines with J gene TRBJ2-5; 10 nucleotides agree with TRBD1. This CDR3 has 17 residues. The junction had 14 bases not matched to a gene; V was cut back by 4 bases and J by 5 bases. Germline-derived CDR1 and CDR2 are SGHRS and YFSETQ. This chain's CDR3 is CASSKTGTGQGKETQYF. In nucleotides, the CDR3 is TGCGCCAGCAGCAAGACCGGAACGGGACAGGGGAAGGAGACCCAGTACTTC.

V usage is TRBV28 and J usage is TRBJ2-7; no firm D call. The germline V and J ends were trimmed by 6 bases and 2 bases, with 5 bases remaining between them. The CDR3 sequence is 11 residues long. Looked up from germline, CDR1 is MDHEN and CDR2 is SYDVKM. In nucleotides, the CDR3 is TGTGCCAGCAGCACGGCCTACGAGCAGTACTTC. It encodes CASSTAYEQYF. The whole variable domain, filled in from reference TRBV28 and TRBJ2-7, reads DVKVTQSSRYLVKRTGEKVFLECVQDMDHENMFWYRQDPGLGLRLIYFSYDVKMKEKGDIPEGYSVSREKKERFSLILESASTNQTSMYLCASSTAYEQYFGPGTRLTVT.

This clone occurred once. The J gene is TRBJ1-1, the V gene TRBV2; 9 bases match TRBD1. The V segment lost 7 bases and the J segment 5 bases; nucleotides outside the gene matches: 8. This CDR3 spans 14 amino acids. Germline assignment: CDR1 SNHLY and CDR2 FYNNEI. In nucleotides, the CDR3 is TGTGCCAGCACCTTCGGGACAGGGAGAACTGAAGCTTTCTTT. Its protein product is CASTFGTGRTEAFF.

This chain joins TRBV29-1 and TRBJ1-1; tentatively, D is TRBD1 (6 bases). Trimming took off 4 bases at V and 0 bases at J, with 18 bases between the two ends. The V gene's germline CDR1 is SQVTM and CDR2 ANQGSEA. The CDR3 has 16 amino acids. This chain's CDR3 is CSVVGGRASLNTEAFF. CDR3 nucleotide sequence: TGCAGCGTTGTTGGGGGGCGGGCGTCGTTGAACACTGAAGCTTTCTTT.

J is TRBJ1-4 and V is TRBV3-1 (or the pseudogene TRBV3-2), with D possibly being TRBD1 (5 bases). The V end lost 1 base, the J end lost 4 bases, and 10 bases lay between the germline ends. This CDR3 has 15 amino acids. In germline, CDR1 is LGHDT, CDR2 YNNKEL (reference sequence). CDR3 nucleotides: TGTGCCAGCAGCCAAGGGGGCAGTTATAATGAAAAACTGTTTTTT. Translating it yields CASSQGGSYNEKLFF.

This clone appeared once. The chain joins TRBV28 to TRBJ1-6, with 9 bases matching TRBD1. The CDR3 loop spans 19 amino acids. The germline V gene has CDR1 MDHEN and CDR2 SYDVKM. The V segment lost 5 bases and the J segment 10 bases; nucleotides outside the gene matches: 21. The CDR3 loop reads CASSLDSGGTGFGRSPLHF. DNA of the CDR3: TGTGCCAGCAGTCTCGATTCCGGAGGGACAGGGTTTGGGAGATCACCCCTCCACTTT.

The chain employs TRBV2 and TRBJ1-2; possible D gene TRBD1, 6 bases. CDR1 and CDR2 from the germline V gene are SNHLY and FYNNEI. Deletions cut 6 bases from V and 4 bases from J, with 9 bases between. This CDR3 spans 12 amino acids. DNA of the CDR3: TGTGCCAGCAGGACAGGATCCTATGGCTACACCTTC. It specifies CASRTGSYGYTF.

This sequence joins TRBV12-5 and TRBJ1-5; the D gene is possibly TRBD1 (5 bases). The germline V gene encodes CDR1 LGHNT and CDR2 FRNRAP. The CDR3 has 13 amino acids. V lost 5 bases and J lost 1, with 6 bases in between. The CDR3 coding sequence is TGTGCTAGTGGTAGGGACAGCAATCAGCCCCAGCATTTT. It encodes CASGRDSNQPQHF.

The V gene is TRBV5-4, the J gene TRBJ1-1; D is uncertain. There are 14 residues in the CDR3. V lost 7 bases and J lost 0, with 13 bases in between. The germline V gene encodes CDR1 SGHNT and CDR2 YYREEE (reference sequence). The CDR3 coding sequence is TGTGCCAGCCGATACGGTTCTCTGAACACTGAAGCTTTCTTT. The encoded protein is CASRYGSLNTEAFF.

J is TRBJ2-3 and V is TRBV19; 12 positions match TRBD2. Germline CDR1 LNHDA, CDR2 SQIVND (reference sequence). V was pared by 3 bases and J by 7 bases, with 5 bases of the junction left unmatched. CDR3 length: 15 residues. The CDR3: CASSILAGGPYTQYF. CDR3 nucleotides: TGTGCCAGTAGTATCCTAGCGGGGGGGCCATATACGCAGTATTTT.

The V call is TRBV19, the J call TRBJ1-2; maybe TRBD1 (6 bases). The CDR3 is made up of 14 amino acids. V was pared by 5 bases and J by 0 bases, with 10 bases between. Germline V gene lookup returns CDR1 LNHDA and CDR2 SQIVND (reference sequence). The DNA for the CDR3 is TGTGCCAGTAGTTTAACAGGGACTAACTATGGCTACACCTTC. It encodes CASSLTGTNYGYTF.

The chain has TRBV5-1 and TRBJ2-5; 7 nucleotides line up with TRBD2. The CDR3 length is 13 residues. Germline V lookup: CDR1 SGHRS, CDR2 YFSETQ. Trimming took 5 bases from V and 2 from J; bases not matched to a gene: 3. DNA of the CDR3: TGCGCCAGCAGGGTTAGCGGGCAAGAGACCCAGTACTTC. It is translated as CASRVSGQETQYF.

CDR3 bases: TGTGCCAGCACCAAACCCGGGACAGGGGTTTATGGCTACACCTTC. Its protein is CASTKPGTGVYGYTF. The genes are TRBV28 and TRBJ1-2; 10 bases agree with TRBD1. The CDR3 consists of 15 residues. The trim removed 7 bases at V and 5 bases at J, leaving 10 bases unmatched. CDR1 and CDR2 (germline): MDHEN, SYDVKM.

The V call is TRBV2, the J call TRBJ1-1, with 9 bases lining up with TRBD1. The junction had 6 bases not matched to a gene; V was cut back by 7 bases and J by 6 bases. CDR1 and CDR2 from the germline V gene are SNHLY and FYNNEI. The CDR3 extends over 13 amino acids. This CDR3 reads CASMQDRGAEAFF. The CDR3 bases are TGTGCCAGCATGCAGGACAGGGGAGCTGAAGCTTTCTTT.

This chain connects TRBV4-1 to TRBJ1-5, with TRBD1 matching over 9 bases. This CDR3 spans 15 amino acids. Germline V gene lookup returns CDR1 MGHRA and CDR2 YSYEKL. The V segment lost 5 bases and the J segment 7 bases; nucleotides outside the gene matches: 9. The CDR3: CASSALTGGDQPQHF. CDR3 in DNA: TGCGCCAGCAGCGCTTTGACAGGGGGGGACCAGCCCCAGCATTTT.

V and J are TRBV7-9 and TRBJ1-4, with a possible D match to TRBD1 (5 bases). CDR1 and CDR2 from the germline V gene are SEHNR and FQNEAQ (reference sequence). The CDR3 extends over 16 amino acids. With 0 bases removed from V and 8 bases from J, the gap between germline ends came to 16 bases. The chain's CDR3 is CASSLALGGLREKLFF. The CDR3 nucleotides are TGTGCCAGCAGCTTAGCGCTGGGGGGGTTACGGGAAAAACTGTTTTTT.

The V and J genes are TRBV6-5 and TRBJ1-3; 7 bases fit TRBD1. CDR3 length: 16 amino acids. CDR1 and CDR2 (germline): MNHEY, SVGAGI. The trim removed 2 bases at V and 0 bases at J, leaving 4 bases unmatched. The CDR3 DNA sequence: TGTGCCAGCAGTTACGGGGACAGCACCTCTGGAAACACCATATATTTT. This codes for CASSYGDSTSGNTIYF.

The chain's CDR3 is CASSPPLRGGQEQFF. Written as DNA, the CDR3 is TGTGCCAGCTCACCACCTCTGCGGGGGGGCCAGGAGCAGTTCTTC. The gene calls are TRBV18 and TRBJ2-1; TRBD2 agrees at 9 bases. Germline trimming cut 0 bases from V and 10 bases from J; bases unmatched to any gene: 7. The germline gives CDR1 KGHSH, CDR2 LQKENI. This CDR3 has 15 amino acids.

The chain links TRBV6-1 to TRBJ1-5; the D is unclear. Germline loops: CDR1 MNHNS, CDR2 SASEGT. The V end was cut by 4 bases, the J end by 2 bases, with 15 bases between. This CDR3 contains 16 residues. CDR3 nucleotide sequence: TGTGCCAGCAGTGCCGAATCAGGTGCGGGCAATCAGCCCCAGCATTTT. Amino acid sequence: CASSAESGAGNQPQHF.

This chain connects TRBV18 to TRBJ1-1; a possible D gene is TRBD1 (6 bases). CDR1 and CDR2 (germline): KGHSH, LQKENI. This CDR3 has 13 amino acids. Between the trimmed V and J ends, which lost 3 bases and 3 bases, there was a span of 8 bases. The CDR3 sequence is CASSPRTDTEAFF. For the CDR3, the DNA is TGTGCCAGCTCACCGAGGACAGACACTGAAGCTTTCTTT. Complete variable domain (other parts from reference TRBV18 and TRBJ1-1): NAGVMQNPRHLVRRRGQEARLRCSPMKGHSHVYWYRQLPEEGLKFMVYLQKENIIDESGMPKERFSAEFPKEGPSILRIQQVVRGDSAAYFCASSPRTDTEAFFGQGTRLTVV.

This CDR3 reads CASSTVRSEKLFF. The CDR3 DNA reads as TGTGCCAGTAGTACCGTGCGGAGCGAAAAACTGTTTTTT. This rearrangement joins TRBV19 to TRBJ1-4; D is uncertain. V was trimmed by 4 bases and J by 8 bases, leaving 11 bases between them. The CDR3 covers 13 residues. CDR1 is LNHDA, CDR2 SQIVND, per germline (reference sequence). The full variable domain, rest sourced from reference TRBV19 and TRBJ1-4, is DGGITQSPKYLFRKEGQNVTLSCEQNLNHDAMYWYRQDPGQGLRLIYYSQIVNDFQKGDIAEGYSVSREKKESFPLTVTSAQKNPTAFYLCASSTVRSEKLFFGSGTQLSVL.

The rearrangement joins TRBV7-8 to TRBJ2-1; D is uncertain. CDR1 SGHVS and CDR2 FQNEAQ come from the germline V gene. V was cut by 5 bases and J by 6 bases, with 2 bases left in between. The CDR3 length is 10 residues. CDR3 sequence: CASSVNEQFF. CDR3 DNA sequence: TGTGCCAGCAGCGTCAATGAGCAGTTCTTC.

The CDR3 reads CASSWSGALTDTQYF. As DNA, the CDR3 is TGTGCCAGCAGCTGGAGCGGGGCCCTCACAGATACGCAGTATTTT. The chain links TRBV13 to TRBJ2-3; 7 bases map to TRBD2. Looked up from germline, CDR1 is PRHDT and CDR2 is FYEKMQ (reference sequence). The CDR3 runs 15 residues. The ends lost 4 bases at V and 2 bases at J; junction bases unmatched: 6.

The V call is TRBV7-9, the J call TRBJ2-3, with 7 nucleotides matching TRBD1. The CDR3 extends over 15 amino acids. In germline, CDR1 is SEHNR, CDR2 FQNEAQ (reference sequence). V lost 5 bases to trimming and J lost 3 bases; unmatched junction nucleotides: 8. CDR3 nucleotide sequence: TGTGCCAGCAGCCCTTATCAGGGGGTGACAGATACGCAGTATTTT. It is translated as CASSPYQGVTDTQYF.

The V gene is TRBV7-2, the J gene TRBJ2-3, with TRBD2 identical over 11 bases. The CDR3 sequence is 14 residues long. The V and J ends lost 7 bases and 7 bases, in that order; junction bases with no gene match: 7. Germline V gene sequence: CDR1 SGHTA, CDR2 FQGNSA. The CDR3: CASTFTSGGYTQYF. The CDR3 DNA reads TGTGCCAGCACCTTTACTAGCGGGGGCTATACGCAGTATTTT.

The V call is TRBV28, the J call TRBJ2-7; the D gene is possibly TRBD2 (6 bases). Germline CDR1 and CDR2: MDHEN and SYDVKM. V lost 11 bases to trimming and J lost 1 base, with 9 bases between them. This CDR3 has 11 amino acids. CDR3 sequence reads: CAQAGSYEQYF. For the CDR3, the DNA is TGTGCCCAAGCGGGTTCCTACGAGCAGTACTTC.